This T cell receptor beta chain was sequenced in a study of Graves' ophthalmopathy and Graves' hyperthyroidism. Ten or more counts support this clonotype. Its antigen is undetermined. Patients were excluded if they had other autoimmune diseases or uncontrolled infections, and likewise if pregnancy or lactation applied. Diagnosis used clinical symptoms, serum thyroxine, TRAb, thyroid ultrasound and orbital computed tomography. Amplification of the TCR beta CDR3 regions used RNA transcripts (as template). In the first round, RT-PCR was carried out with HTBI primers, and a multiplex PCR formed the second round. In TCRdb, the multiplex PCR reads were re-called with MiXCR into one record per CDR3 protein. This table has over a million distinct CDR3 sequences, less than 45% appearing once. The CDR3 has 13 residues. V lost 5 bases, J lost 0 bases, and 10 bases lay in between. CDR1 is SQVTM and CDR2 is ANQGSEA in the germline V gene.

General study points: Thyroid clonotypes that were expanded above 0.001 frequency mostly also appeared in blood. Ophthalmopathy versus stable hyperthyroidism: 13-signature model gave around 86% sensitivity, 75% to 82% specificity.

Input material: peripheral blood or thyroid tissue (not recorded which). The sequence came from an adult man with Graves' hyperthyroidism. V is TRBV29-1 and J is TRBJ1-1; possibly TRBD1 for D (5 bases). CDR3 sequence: CSVPQGMNTEAFF. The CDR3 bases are TGCAGCGTTCCCCAGGGAATGAACACTGAAGCTTTCTTT.